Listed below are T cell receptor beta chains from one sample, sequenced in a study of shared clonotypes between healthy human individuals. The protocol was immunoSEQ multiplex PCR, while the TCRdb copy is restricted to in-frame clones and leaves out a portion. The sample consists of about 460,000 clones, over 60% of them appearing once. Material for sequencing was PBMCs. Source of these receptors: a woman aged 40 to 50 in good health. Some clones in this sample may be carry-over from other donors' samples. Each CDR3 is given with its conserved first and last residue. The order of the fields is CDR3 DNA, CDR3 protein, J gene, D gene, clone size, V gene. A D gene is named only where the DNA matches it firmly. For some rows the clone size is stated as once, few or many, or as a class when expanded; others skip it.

DNA: TGCGCCAGCAGTGACCCGACTAGCGGGAGCCAGTACGAGCAGTACTTC; CDR3: CASSDPTSGSQYEQYF; J: TRBJ2-7; D: TRBD2; size: .; V: TRBV10-1
DNA: TGCGCCAGCAGCTGGGACAGTTTTATGAACACTGAAGCTTTCTTT; CDR3: CASSWDSFMNTEAFF; J: TRBJ1-1; D: TRBD1; size: once; V: TRBV5-1
DNA: TGTGCCAGCACCCAATCGAACACCGGGGAGCTGTTTTTT; CDR3: CASTQSNTGELFF; J: TRBJ2-2; D: .; size: few; V: TRBV7-9
DNA: TGTGCCAGCAGCCTACCGGACAGGGACACTGAAGCTTTCTTT; CDR3: CASSLPDRDTEAFF; J: TRBJ1-1; D: TRBD1; size: .; V: TRBV7-2
DNA: TGTGCCAGCAGTTTAACGGCCTCTGGAAACACCATATATTTT; CDR3: CASSLTASGNTIYF; J: TRBJ1-3; D: .; size: .; V: TRBV27
DNA: TGTGCCAGCAGTCCTAGCGAGGCCTACGAGCAGTACTTC; CDR3: CASSPSEAYEQYF; J: TRBJ2-7; D: .; size: .; V: TRBV6-5
DNA: TGCAGCGTTGGCGGACAGAACACTGAAGCTTTCTTT; CDR3: CSVGGQNTEAFF; J: TRBJ1-1; D: .; size: many; V: TRBV29-1
DNA: TGTGCCAGCAGTTACGTCCAAGCGGGAGCAAGCGACGAGCAGTACTTC; CDR3: CASSYVQAGASDEQYF; J: TRBJ2-7; D: TRBD2; size: .; V: TRBV6-6
DNA: TGTGCCAGCAGCGCCTCGACAGGGCCTGAGCAGTACTTC; CDR3: CASSASTGPEQYF; J: TRBJ2-7; D: TRBD1; size: .; V: TRBV9
DNA: TGCGCCAGCAAGAACCCTTTCAGGACAGACTCGAACACCGGGGAGCTGTTTTTT; CDR3: CASKNPFRTDSNTGELFF; J: TRBJ2-2; D: .; size: .; V: TRBV5-1
DNA: TGCAGCGTTGAGGAGACATTGGGTCAGCCCCAGCATTTT; CDR3: CSVEETLGQPQHF; J: TRBJ1-5; D: .; size: few; V: TRBV29-1
DNA: TGTGCCAGCAGTTTAGGGGCAGGGACCCAAAAACTGTTTTTT; CDR3: CASSLGAGTQKLFF; J: TRBJ1-4; D: .; size: many; V: TRBV28
DNA: TGCGCCAGCAGCCAAGGACTAGCGGGAGGCCCCTACAATGAGCAGTTCTTC; CDR3: CASSQGLAGGPYNEQFF; J: TRBJ2-1; D: TRBD2; size: .; V: TRBV4-1
DNA: TGTGCCACCAGCAGAGATGTGTTGAACACTGAAGCTTTCTTT; CDR3: CATSRDVLNTEAFF; J: TRBJ1-1; D: .; size: .; V: TRBV15
DNA: TGCGCCAGCAGCTTGGCACGGGACTCTGGAAACACCATATATTTT; CDR3: CASSLARDSGNTIYF; J: TRBJ1-3; D: .; size: .; V: TRBV5-1
DNA: TGTGCCACTTCGAGGGCTAGCGGAGTTTCGAGGGAGCAGTTCTTC; CDR3: CATSRASGVSREQFF; J: TRBJ2-1; D: TRBD2; size: .; V: TRBV19
DNA: TGTGCCAGCAGCTTAGATAGCGGGAGGGACGAGCAGTACTTC; CDR3: CASSLDSGRDEQYF; J: TRBJ2-7; D: TRBD2; size: .; V: TRBV7-2
DNA: TGTGCCAGCAGCCAAGTAACAACAACTAGCGGGGCTGAGCAGTTCTTC; CDR3: CASSQVTTTSGAEQFF; J: TRBJ2-1; D: TRBD2; size: .; V: TRBV4-2
DNA: TGTGCCTGGAGCGCGGGGGGACAGGGGGAGAGCCAGCCCCAGCATTTT; CDR3: CAWSAGGQGESQPQHF; J: TRBJ1-5; D: TRBD1; size: .; V: TRBV30
DNA: TGTGCCAGCAGTGAACAAGGAAACTATGGCTACACCTTC; CDR3: CASSEQGNYGYTF; J: TRBJ1-2; D: .; size: many; V: TRBV2
DNA: TGTGCCAGCAGCTTGGGGCGGGTGGGACATATTAAGAATGAGCAGTTCTTC; CDR3: CASSLGRVGHIKNEQFF; J: TRBJ2-1; D: .; size: .; V: TRBV7-6
DNA: TGTGCCAGCAGTCCCCCCCCACGGAGGGGTCTGGTAGTGGGCGAGCAGTACTTC; CDR3: CASSPPPRRGLVVGEQYF; J: TRBJ2-7; D: .; size: few; V: TRBV27
DNA: TGTGCCAGCAGCTTAGTAGACAGCTATGATGGCTACACCTTC; CDR3: CASSLVDSYDGYTF; J: TRBJ1-2; D: .; size: .; V: TRBV7-2
DNA: TGTGCCAGCAGCCCCCCACAGGACCTAGGGACTGAAGCTTTCTTT; CDR3: CASSPPQDLGTEAFF; J: TRBJ1-1; D: .; size: .; V: TRBV28
DNA: TGTGCCAGCAGCCCCGGCTCCTACAATGAGCAGTTCTTC; CDR3: CASSPGSYNEQFF; J: TRBJ2-1; D: .; size: .; V: TRBV7-3
DNA: TGCAGCGTTGAAGATGGGGGTAGCTTTGACTACGAGCAGTACTTC; CDR3: CSVEDGGSFDYEQYF; J: TRBJ2-7; D: .; size: few; V: TRBV29-1
DNA: TGTGCCAGCGGCAGGGGGACTCATCAGCCCCAGCATTTT; CDR3: CASGRGTHQPQHF; J: TRBJ1-5; D: TRBD1; size: .; V: TRBV4-2
DNA: TGTGCCAGCAGCCAGGGCCATGGGACCACCTACTACGAGCAGTACTTC; CDR3: CASSQGHGTTYYEQYF; J: TRBJ2-7; D: .; size: .; V: TRBV7-9
DNA: TGTGCCAGCAGTCGCCGGTGGAACACTGAAGCTTTCTTT; CDR3: CASSRRWNTEAFF; J: TRBJ1-1; D: .; size: .; V: TRBV6-6
DNA: TGTGCCAGCAGTTCCTTAGCGGGAGGGAGCACAGATACGCAGTATTTT; CDR3: CASSSLAGGSTDTQYF; J: TRBJ2-3; D: TRBD2; size: .; V: TRBV27
DNA: TGTGCCAGCAGGGTTAGCGGGACCCGGGAGCAGTTCTTC; CDR3: CASRVSGTREQFF; J: TRBJ2-1; D: TRBD2; size: few; V: TRBV2
DNA: TGTGCCAGTAGTATACGGGCAGGGCATGAGCAGTTCTTC; CDR3: CASSIRAGHEQFF; J: TRBJ2-1; D: .; size: .; V: TRBV19
DNA: TGTGCCAGCAGCTTAAGTTTCGGACAGGGCTACGAGCAGTACTTC; CDR3: CASSLSFGQGYEQYF; J: TRBJ2-7; D: TRBD1; size: .; V: TRBV7-3
DNA: TGTGCCAGCAGCTTCTCGGGAGACTACGAGCAGTACTTC; CDR3: CASSFSGDYEQYF; J: TRBJ2-7; D: .; size: few; V: TRBV11-2
DNA: TGTGCCAGCAGAGTCCCGGGACAGGGGGCATATGGCTACACCTTC; CDR3: CASRVPGQGAYGYTF; J: TRBJ1-2; D: TRBD1; size: .; V: TRBV6-6
DNA: TGCGCCAGCAGCTTGGTACTATCCTACAATGAGCAGTTCTTC; CDR3: CASSLVLSYNEQFF; J: TRBJ2-1; D: .; size: .; V: TRBV5-1
DNA: TGTGCCAGCAGCTTAACAGGGATTGGAAACACCATATATTTT; CDR3: CASSLTGIGNTIYF; J: TRBJ1-3; D: .; size: once; V: TRBV7-3
DNA: TGTGCCAGCAGTTTAAGGGAAGAGCAGTACTTC; CDR3: CASSLREEQYF; J: TRBJ2-7; D: .; size: once; V: TRBV28
DNA: TGTGCCAGCAGCCAGACAGGTGGCACAGATACGCAGTATTTT; CDR3: CASSQTGGTDTQYF; J: TRBJ2-3; D: .; size: .; V: TRBV7-3
DNA: TGTGCCAGTAGTCCCACCTCCTACAATGAGCAGTTCTTC; CDR3: CASSPTSYNEQFF; J: TRBJ2-1; D: .; size: .; V: TRBV19
DNA: TGTGCCAGCAGTGAAGCTCTAGCGGGTCCCTACGAGCAGTACTTC; CDR3: CASSEALAGPYEQYF; J: TRBJ2-7; D: TRBD2; size: .; V: TRBV6-1
DNA: TGTGCCAGCAGCCCCCTTTCGGACAGGGTCCCCGGGGAGCTGTTTTTT; CDR3: CASSPLSDRVPGELFF; J: TRBJ2-2; D: TRBD1; size: .; V: TRBV27
DNA: TGTGCCAGCAGCTTGGGCGGGTACTCCTACGAGCAGTACTTC; CDR3: CASSLGGYSYEQYF; J: TRBJ2-7; D: .; size: .; V: TRBV7-2
DNA: TGTGCCAGCTTATCAGACAGCGAAGAGACCCAGTACTTC; CDR3: CASLSDSEETQYF; J: TRBJ2-5; D: .; size: .; V: TRBV18
DNA: TGCGCCAGCAGCTTGGCCTCGGGGGACTACGAGCAGTACTTC; CDR3: CASSLASGDYEQYF; J: TRBJ2-7; D: .; size: .; V: TRBV5-1
DNA: TGTGCCAGCAGCTTAGACACAGGGTCCAATGAAAAACTGTTTTTT; CDR3: CASSLDTGSNEKLFF; J: TRBJ1-4; D: .; size: .; V: TRBV7-9
DNA: TGTGCCAGCACCCCAGGGGGTGGGAAACAAGAGACCCAGTACTTC; CDR3: CASTPGGGKQETQYF; J: TRBJ2-5; D: TRBD1; size: .; V: TRBV6-6
DNA: .; CDR3: CASSVGPGLEETQYF; J: TRBJ2-5; D: .; size: .; V: TRBV9
DNA: TGCGCCAGCAGCTTCTTGGACAACCTCAACTACGAGCAGTACTTC; CDR3: CASSFLDNLNYEQYF; J: TRBJ2-7; D: .; size: .; V: TRBV5-1
DNA: TGTGCCAGTAGGGACACTAGCGTTCGGGAGACCCAGTACTTC; CDR3: CASRDTSVRETQYF; J: TRBJ2-5; D: TRBD2; size: .; V: TRBV19
DNA: TGCAGCGTCGCGGGGTCCCAGAAGGGCCCAGATACGCAGTATTTT; CDR3: CSVAGSQKGPDTQYF; J: TRBJ2-3; D: .; size: .; V: TRBV29-1
DNA: TGCACCAGCAGCCAAGATCTCCGAGGGACTAGCGGGAGTGTACCCGGGGAGCTGTTTTTT; CDR3: CTSSQDLRGTSGSVPGELFF; J: TRBJ2-2; D: .; size: .; V: TRBV1